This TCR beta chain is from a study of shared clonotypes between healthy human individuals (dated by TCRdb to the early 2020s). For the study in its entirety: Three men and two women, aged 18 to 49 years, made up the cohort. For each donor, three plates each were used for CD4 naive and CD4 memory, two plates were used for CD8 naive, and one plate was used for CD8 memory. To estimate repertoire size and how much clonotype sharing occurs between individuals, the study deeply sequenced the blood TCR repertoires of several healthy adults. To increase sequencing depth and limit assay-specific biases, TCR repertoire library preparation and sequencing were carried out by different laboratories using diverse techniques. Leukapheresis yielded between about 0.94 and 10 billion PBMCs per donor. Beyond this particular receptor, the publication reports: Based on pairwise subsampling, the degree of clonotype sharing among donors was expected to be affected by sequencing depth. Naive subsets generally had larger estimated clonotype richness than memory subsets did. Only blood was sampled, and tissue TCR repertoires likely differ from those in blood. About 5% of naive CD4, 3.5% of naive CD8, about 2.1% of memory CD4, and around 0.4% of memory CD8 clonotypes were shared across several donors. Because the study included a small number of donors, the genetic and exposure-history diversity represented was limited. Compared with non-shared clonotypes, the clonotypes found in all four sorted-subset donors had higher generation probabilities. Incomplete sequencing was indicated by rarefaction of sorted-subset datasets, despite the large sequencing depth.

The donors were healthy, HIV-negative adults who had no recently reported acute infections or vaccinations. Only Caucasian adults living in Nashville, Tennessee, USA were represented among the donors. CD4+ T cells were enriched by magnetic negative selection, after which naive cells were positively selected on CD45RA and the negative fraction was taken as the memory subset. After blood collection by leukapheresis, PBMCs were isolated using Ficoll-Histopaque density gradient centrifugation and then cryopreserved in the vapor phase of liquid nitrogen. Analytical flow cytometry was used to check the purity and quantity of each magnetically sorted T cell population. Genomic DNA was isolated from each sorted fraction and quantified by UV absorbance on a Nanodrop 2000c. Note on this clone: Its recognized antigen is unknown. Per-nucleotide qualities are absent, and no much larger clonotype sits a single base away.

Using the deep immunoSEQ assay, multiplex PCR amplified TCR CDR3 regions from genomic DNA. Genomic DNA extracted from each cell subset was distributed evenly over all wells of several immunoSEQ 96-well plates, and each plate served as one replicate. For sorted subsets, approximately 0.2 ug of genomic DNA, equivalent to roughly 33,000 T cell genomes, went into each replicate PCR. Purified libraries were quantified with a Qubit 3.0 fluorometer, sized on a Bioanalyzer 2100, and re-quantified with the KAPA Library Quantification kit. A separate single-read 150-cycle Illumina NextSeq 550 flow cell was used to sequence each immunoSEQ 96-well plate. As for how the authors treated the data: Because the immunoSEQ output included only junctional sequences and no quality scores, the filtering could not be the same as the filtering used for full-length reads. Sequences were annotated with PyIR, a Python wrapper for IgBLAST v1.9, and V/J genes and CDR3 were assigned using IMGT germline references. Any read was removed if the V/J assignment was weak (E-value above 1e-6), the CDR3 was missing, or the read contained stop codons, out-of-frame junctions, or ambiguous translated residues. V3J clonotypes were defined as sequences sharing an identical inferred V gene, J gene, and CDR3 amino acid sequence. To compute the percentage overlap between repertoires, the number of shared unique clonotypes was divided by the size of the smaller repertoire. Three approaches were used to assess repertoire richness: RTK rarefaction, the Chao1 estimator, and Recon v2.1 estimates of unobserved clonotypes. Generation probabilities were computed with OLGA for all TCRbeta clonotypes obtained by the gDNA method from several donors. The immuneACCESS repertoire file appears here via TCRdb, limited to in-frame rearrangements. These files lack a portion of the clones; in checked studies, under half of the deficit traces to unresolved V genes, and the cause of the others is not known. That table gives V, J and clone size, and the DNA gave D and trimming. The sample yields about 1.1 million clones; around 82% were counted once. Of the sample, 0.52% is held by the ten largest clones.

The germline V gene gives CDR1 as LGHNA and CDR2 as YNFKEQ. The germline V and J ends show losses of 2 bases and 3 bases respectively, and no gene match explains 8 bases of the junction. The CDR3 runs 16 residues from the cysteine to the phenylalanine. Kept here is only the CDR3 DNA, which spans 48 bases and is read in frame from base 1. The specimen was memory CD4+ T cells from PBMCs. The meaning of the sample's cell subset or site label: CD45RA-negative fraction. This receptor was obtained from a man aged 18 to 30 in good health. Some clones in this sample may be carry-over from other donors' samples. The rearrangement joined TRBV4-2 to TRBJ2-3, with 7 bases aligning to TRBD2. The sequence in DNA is TGTGCCAGCAGCCAAATGGCGGGAGAAAAAACAGATACGCAGTATTTT. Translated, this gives CASSQMAGEKTDTQYF.